This T cell receptor beta chain was sequenced in a study of shared clonotypes between healthy human individuals. Findings and limits, study-wide: Relative to their counterparts shared across all four donors, non-shared clonotypes exhibited diminished generation probabilities.

Naive CD8 cells lacked CD45RO, underwent positive selection for CCR7 and left out terminally differentiated effector memory CD45RA+ cells. Caucasian adults living in Nashville, Tennessee, provided all samples. The authors loaded roughly 200 ng DNA, roughly 27,000 T cell genomes, into sorted-subset replicate PCRs. Authors' processing steps: For the immunoSEQ data, sequences were junction-only without quality scores, so filtering differed. Libraries were prepared by immunoSEQ multiplex PCR; TCRdb keeps only in-frame clonotypes and omits some of them. For V, J and clone size, that table is used; D and trimming come from the DNA. The sample has just over 2,000,000 clones; around 96% are singletons. The V segment lost 1 base and the J segment 2 bases; nucleotides outside the gene matches: 5. This CDR3 is built from 15 residues. Germline CDR1 reads MGHRA; CDR2 reads YSYEKL. Notes on this clone: Its antigen is unknown.

This TCR was recovered from a young man in good health. The sequenced sample was naive CD8+ T cells sorted from blood. The chain joins TRBV4-1 to TRBJ2-7; 7 bases line up with TRBD1. CDR3 DNA sequence: TGCGCCAGCAGCCAAGGGTTACAGGGGCCCTACGAGCAGTACTTC. Protein sequence: CASSQGLQGPYEQYF.